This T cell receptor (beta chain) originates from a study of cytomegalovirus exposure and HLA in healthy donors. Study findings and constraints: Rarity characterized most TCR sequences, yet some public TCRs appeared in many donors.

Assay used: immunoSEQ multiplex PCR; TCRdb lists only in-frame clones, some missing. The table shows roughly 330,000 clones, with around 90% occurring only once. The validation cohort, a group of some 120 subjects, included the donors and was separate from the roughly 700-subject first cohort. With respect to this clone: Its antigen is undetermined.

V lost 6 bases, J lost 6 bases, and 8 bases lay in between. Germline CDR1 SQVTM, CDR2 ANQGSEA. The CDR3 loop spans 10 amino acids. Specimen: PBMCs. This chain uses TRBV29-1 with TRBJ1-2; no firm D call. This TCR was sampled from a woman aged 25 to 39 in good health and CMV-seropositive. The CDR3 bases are TGCAGCGTAGACGATGATGGCTACACCTTC. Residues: CSVDDDGYTF.